The 3 T cell receptor beta chains presented below share a single source sample, sequenced in a study of T-cell memory formation after mild COVID-19. Via MiXCR, TCRdb re-called the 5' RACE reads, giving one row per CDR3 protein. The sample holds approximately 400,000 distinct CDR3 sequences; roughly 24% are singletons and the top ten take 8.8%. Sequenced: PBMCs or a T cell subset sorted from them (not recorded which). These receptors were collected from an adult woman who had mild COVID-19 (a few samples of this study predate the infection). Cell type and time point are not known.

This clonotype occurred once. The CDR3 does not end in the conserved phenylalanine or tryptophan, so this is likely a read error. The V gene is TRBV4-1, the J gene TRBJ2-5, with TRBD1 matching 7 bases. V shed 1 base and J 3 bases; nucleotides not matched to a gene: 2. This CDR3 is 14 amino acids long. Germline V gene data show CDR1 as MGHRA and CDR2 as YSYEKL. The CDR3 here is CASSQGGTEETQYY. The DNA of the CDR3 is TGCGCCAGCAGCCAAGGAGGGACAGAAGAGACCCAGTACTAC.

The chain links TRBV3-1 to TRBJ2-6, with 11 positions matching TRBD2. There are 17 residues in the CDR3. From germline, CDR1 is LGHDT and CDR2 YNNKEL (reference sequence). The V gene end was trimmed by 5 bases and the J gene end by 2 bases; junction bases not matched to a gene: 5. DNA of the CDR3: TGTGCCAGCAGCTTAGCGGGGGGGCTAACTGGGGCCAACGTCCTGACTTTC. Protein: CASSLAGGLTGANVLTF.

This clonotype was counted a few times. This chain uses TRBV11-2 with TRBJ2-1, with a possible D match to TRBD2 (5 bases). Trimming stripped 1 base from V and 5 bases from J, with 15 bases between. This CDR3 spans 16 amino acids. Per germline, CDR1 SGHAT and CDR2 FQNNGV. The CDR3 DNA is TGTGCCAGCAGCTTAGGGGAAGGTAGCGCGGACAATGAGCAGTTCTTC. Its protein product is CASSLGEGSADNEQFF.